This T cell receptor (beta chain) derives from a study of OX40 agonist ivuxolimab in advanced cancers. Looking at the study overall: Ivuxolimab was an agonistic, fully human IgG2 monoclonal antibody directed against OX40 (CD134), a costimulatory receptor. Intravenous ivuxolimab was administered to patients every 2 weeks at six dose levels: 0.01, 0.1, 0.3, 1.5, 3 and 10 mg/kg. Of the approximately 54 patients in dose escalation, 19 had hepatocellular carcinoma, approximately 15 had melanoma, 9 had renal cell carcinoma and 9 had head and neck cancer. A male proportion of roughly 80% and a mean age of roughly 55 years, ranging from roughly 20 to 80, were recorded for the dose-escalation cohort. Patients were allowed to have had prior anti-PD-1, anti-PD-L1 or anti-CTLA-4 therapy, and around two fifths of the dose-escalation patients had been treated with checkpoint inhibitors. Partial responses were achieved by three dose-escalation patients, of whom one had hepatocellular carcinoma and two had cutaneous melanoma. Peripheral TCRbeta sequencing aimed to test whether ivuxolimab altered TCR sequence diversity and caused clonal T-cell expansion. The paper covers the monotherapy dose-escalation part of the phase I ivuxolimab trial, which included N of about 50 patients.

A note on this clone: Its antigen remains undetermined. No quality values exist for individual bases; no much larger clone is one base distant.

The trial excluded patients who had a history of autoimmune disease or who were on systemic immunosuppression. Peripheral blood for TCR sequencing was collected from all dose cohorts at baseline, on cycle 4 day 1, and on cycle 7 day 1. The samples were drawn from a first-in-human, open-label, multicenter phase I dose-escalation trial of ivuxolimab. The trial enrolled adults with locally advanced or metastatic head and neck squamous cell, hepatocellular, melanoma or renal cell carcinoma. CD4+ and CD8+ T cells were sorted separately from peripheral blood before TCR sequencing. The full study reports these points: After ivuxolimab, CD8+ T cells had more expanded clones than CD4+ T cells on average. In the 0.1-3.0 mg/kg groups, partial responders were among the patients with the lowest normalized peripheral clonal expansion, particularly in CD8+ T cells. At doses of 0.1 to 3.0 mg/kg, clonal expansion of both CD4+ and CD8+ blood T cells was observed from baseline to week 6. The antigen specificity of the peripheral T cells that underwent clonal expansion was not determined. Low levels of normalized T-cell clonal expansion were also shown by some nonresponding patients.

The germline V gene yields MNHNS for CDR1 and SASEGT for CDR2. From the cysteine up to the phenylalanine, the CDR3 has a length of 14 residues. Left in the record is the CDR3 DNA by itself, 42 bases read in frame from the first base. Trimming removed 8 bases from V and 3 bases from J, leaving 16 bases between the germline ends. Genomic DNA was extracted from sorted cells for sequencing of the TCRbeta CDR3 region. The immunoSEQ Assay was used to sequence the TCRbeta CDR3 regions. In its TCRdb copy, this immuneACCESS table keeps in-frame sequences only and misses some clones. Where compared with another copy, unresolved V genes explain less than half of these, and the others have no known cause. Within this sample are tens of thousands of clones, with 84% of them counted one time only. Less than 0.9% of the sample belongs to the ten largest clones.

This TCR was recovered from an adult with an advanced solid tumor such as melanoma, head and neck, liver or kidney cancer. The chain links TRBV6-1 with TRBJ1-2, with TRBD1 perhaps the D gene, on 6 matching bases. The sample consisted of CD4+ or CD8+ T cells sorted from blood, taken in a trial of the OX40 agonist ivuxolimab. The CDR3 sequence is CASLMDRKHYGYTF. The nucleotides are TGTGCCAGCCTCATGGACAGAAAACACTATGGCTACACCTTC.